One sample yielded the 20 T cell receptor beta chains listed below, sequenced in a study of T-cell memory formation after mild COVID-19. Via MiXCR, TCRdb re-called the 5' RACE reads, giving one row per CDR3 protein. The sample lists about 610,000 distinct CDR3 sequences, roughly a sixth seen once, with about 8.1% in the top ten. The sequencing sample was made of PBMCs or a T cell subset sorted from them (not recorded which). Receptor source: an adult woman who had mild COVID-19 (a few samples of this study predate the infection). Cell type and time point are not known.

The gene calls are TRBV11-3 and TRBJ2-1; 7 positions match TRBD2. The CDR3 has 16 residues. Per the germline V gene, CDR1 is SGHNT and CDR2 is YENEEA. Trimming took 0 bases from V and 2 from J; bases not matched to a gene: 4. CDR3 in DNA: TGTGCCAGCAGCTTAGAGGCTAGCGGCGCCTACAATGAGCAGTTCTTC. Its protein is CASSLEASGAYNEQFF.

V and J are TRBV7-2 and TRBJ2-1; D is possibly TRBD2 (6 bases). This CDR3 is 13 amino acids long. Deletions cut 1 base from V and 6 bases from J, with 7 bases between. The germline V gene has CDR1 SGHTA and CDR2 FQGNSA. The CDR3 region is CASSLGDFNEQFF. The CDR3, as DNA: TGTGCCAGCAGCTTAGGGGACTTCAATGAGCAGTTCTTC.

This clonotype was seen just once. J is TRBJ1-2 and V is TRBV5-6; TRBD1 agrees at 7 bases. V shed 0 bases, J shed 5 bases, and the junction held 7 bases outside the gene matches. Germline V gene lookup returns CDR1 SGHDT and CDR2 YYEEEE. CDR3 length: 15 amino acids. In DNA form, the CDR3 reads TGTGCCAGCAGCTTGGGACCCGGGACAGAATATGGCTACACCTTC. This encodes CASSLGPGTEYGYTF.

This clonotype was picked up a small number of times. The CDR3 spells CASSLGIAGGGIAKNIQYF. In DNA form, the CDR3 reads TGTGCCAGCAGCTTAGGCATTGCGGGAGGGGGGATAGCCAAAAACATTCAGTACTTC. J is TRBJ2-4 and V is TRBV11-2; 9 nucleotides agree with TRBD2. The CDR3 has 19 residues. Losses at the gene ends were 1 base for V and 0 bases for J; bases not matched to a gene: 10. CDR1 and CDR2 from the germline V gene are SGHAT and FQNNGV.

The chain is built from TRBV9 and TRBJ2-1; D is undetermined. Per germline, CDR1 SGDLS and CDR2 YYNGEE. V was cut by 0 bases and J by 9 bases, with 16 bases left in between. There are 15 residues in the CDR3. CDR3 protein: CASSVDGTRDAEQFF. In DNA form, the CDR3 reads TGTGCCAGCAGCGTAGACGGAACTCGCGACGCTGAGCAGTTCTTC.

The table lists this clonotype with a few counts. The J gene is TRBJ2-5, the V gene TRBV12-3 or TRBV12-4, with TRBD1 identical over 7 bases. The V and J ends lost 3 bases and 3 bases, in that order; junction bases with no gene match: 4. CDR3 size: 14 residues. CDR3 sequence reads: CASSLGQPKETQYF. DNA for the CDR3: TGTGCCAGCAGTTTGGGACAGCCGAAAGAGACCCAGTACTTC.

This clonotype was recorded a few times. The rearrangement uses TRBV7-2 and TRBJ2-3; 11 nucleotides align to TRBD2. Unmatched junction bases numbered 3, after V lost 2 bases and J lost 2 bases. Germline CDR1 reads SGHTA; CDR2 reads FQGNSA. The CDR3 contains 16 residues. CDR3 in amino acids: CASSLILAGVTDTQYF. CDR3 sequence (DNA): TGTGCCAGCAGCTTAATACTAGCGGGGGTCACAGATACGCAGTATTTT. Supplemented by reference TRBV7-2 and TRBJ2-3, the full variable domain reads GAGVSQSPSNKVTEKGKDVELRCDPISGHTALYWYRQSLGQGLEFLIYFQGNSAPDKSGLPSDRFSAERTGGSVSTLTIQRTQQEDSAVYLCASSLILAGVTDTQYFGPGTRLTVL.

In its sample, this clonotype was seen a few times. J is TRBJ1-1 and V is TRBV10-3; D is perhaps TRBD1 (5 bases). The V gene lost 2 bases and the J gene lost 7 bases, with 14 bases spanning the gap. The CDR3 runs to 14 residues. Germline values: CDR1 ENHRY, CDR2 SYGVKD. DNA for the CDR3: TGTGCCATCAGTGAGGGGGGGAGGCAAGGTGAAGCTTTCTTT. Translation: CAISEGGRQGEAFF.

This chain links TRBV9 with TRBJ2-7; 7 nucleotides agree with TRBD2. The CDR3 totals 15 residues. The ends lost 4 bases at V and 3 bases at J; junction bases unmatched: 10. CDR1 and CDR2 (germline): SGDLS, YYNGEE. The CDR3 DNA is TGTGCCAGCAGCCCCCCGGGAGGCGGGATCTACGAGCAGTACTTC. Encoded protein: CASSPPGGGIYEQYF.

This clonotype has just a few counts. The genes are TRBV4-2 and TRBJ1-4, with D perhaps matching TRBD1 (5 bases). Germline CDR1 LGHNA, CDR2 YNFKEQ. Trimming removed 0 bases at V and 5 bases at J, with 16 bases between. The length of the CDR3 is 17 residues. The CDR3 is CASSQDPMAGKNEKLFF. CDR3 nucleotides: TGTGCCAGCAGCCAAGACCCTATGGCAGGGAAAAATGAAAAACTGTTTTTT.

J is TRBJ1-6 and V is TRBV11-2; the match to TRBD1 covers 7 bases. Germline CDR1 reads SGHAT; CDR2 reads FQNNGV. The length of the CDR3 is 15 residues. Losses at the gene ends were 5 bases for V and 10 bases for J; bases not matched to a gene: 11. As DNA, the CDR3 is TGTGCCAGCAGCCCCAGAGGAGGGGGCGGGTCACCCCTCCACTTT. Its protein is CASSPRGGGGSPLHF.

The V call is TRBV29-1, the J call TRBJ2-3; possible D gene TRBD1, 6 bases. Germline CDR1 is SQVTM and CDR2 is ANQGSEA. The CDR3 sequence is 15 residues long. V was pared by 4 bases and J by 0 bases, with 14 bases between. The CDR3 sequence: CSVGTEGYSTDTQYF. The CDR3 nucleotides read TGCAGCGTTGGGACAGAGGGCTATAGCACAGATACGCAGTATTTT.

This sequence joins TRBV28 and TRBJ1-1, with D possibly matching TRBD1 (6 bases). V was pared by 2 bases and J by 7 bases, with 14 bases between. The CDR3 sequence is 14 residues long. Germline assignment: CDR1 MDHEN and CDR2 SYDVKM. CDR3 nucleotides: TGTGCCAGCAGTTTAAGGGGGTTCATGGATGAAGCTTTCTTT. Protein product: CASSLRGFMDEAFF.

This clonotype has only a few counts. This chain uses TRBV19 with TRBJ2-7; 8 bases align to TRBD2. Germline loops: CDR1 LNHDA, CDR2 SQIVND (reference sequence). The CDR3 has 13 residues. J was trimmed by 6 bases and V by 3 bases; bases with no gene match: 4. The CDR3: CASSMGLGSEQYF. The DNA of the CDR3 is TGTGCCAGTAGTATGGGACTAGGCAGCGAGCAGTACTTC.

There are a few counts of this clonotype. The V and J genes are TRBV20-1 and TRBJ2-1; TRBD2 matches at 9 bases. In germline, CDR1 is DFQATT, CDR2 SNEGSKA (reference sequence). Germline trimming cut 6 bases from V and 1 base from J; bases unmatched to any gene: 4. This CDR3 comprises 14 residues. The CDR3 DNA sequence: TGCAGTGCAATTAGCGGGAGATCCTACAATGAGCAGTTCTTC. Protein product: CSAISGRSYNEQFF.

This rearrangement joins TRBV12-3 or TRBV12-4 to TRBJ2-5; 8 positions match TRBD2. The CDR3 contains 16 residues. V shed 6 bases, J shed 2 bases, and the junction held 11 bases outside the gene matches. The CDR3 reads CASRMSGGRGQETQYF. The CDR3 region has the DNA TGTGCCAGCAGGATGAGCGGGGGCCGGGGGCAAGAGACCCAGTACTTC.

This clonotype was detected once. The rearrangement links TRBV7-9 to TRBJ2-2; D might be TRBD2 (6 bases). The length of the CDR3 is 14 residues. V was shortened by 10 bases and J by 4 bases, with 16 bases between the two germline ends. Germline V gene lookup returns CDR1 SEHNR and CDR2 FQNEAQ (reference sequence). The DNA of the CDR3 is TGTGCCACTCCCCCCTCGGAGGGCACCGGGGAGCTGTTTTTT. Encoded protein: CATPPSEGTGELFF.

The J gene is TRBJ2-3, the V gene TRBV11-3; D remains ambiguous. The length of the CDR3 is 15 residues. Trimming left V 5 bases short and J 1 base short, with 13 bases between. CDR1 SGHNT and CDR2 YENEEA come from the germline V gene. CDR3 loop: CASSQNPGRTDTQYF. The CDR3 coding sequence is TGTGCCAGCAGCCAGAACCCCGGACGCACAGATACGCAGTATTTT.

This clonotype came up a few times. This chain connects TRBV24-1 to TRBJ1-1; no clear D gene. Germline V gene sequence: CDR1 KGHDR, CDR2 SFDVKD. CDR3 length: 15 amino acids. With 0 bases removed from V and 2 bases from J, the gap between germline ends came to 9 bases. CDR3 residues: CATSDLDQENTEAFF. The CDR3 coding sequence is TGTGCCACCAGTGATTTGGATCAAGAAAACACTGAAGCTTTCTTT.

The chain has TRBV18 and TRBJ2-5, with D unclear. V lost 5 bases and J lost 1, with 11 bases in between. The CDR3 has 14 residues. Germline lookup yields CDR1 KGHSH and CDR2 LQKENI. CDR3 sequence reads: CASSSPLVQETQYF. The CDR3 DNA sequence: TGTGCCAGCTCATCCCCTTTGGTCCAAGAGACCCAGTACTTC.